A single T cell receptor beta chain is shown here with its context. Its target is not known. The data are from a study of Tregs in tolerant kidney transplant recipients. Unstimulated Tregs (CD4+CD25+CD127-) and CD4+CD25- non-Tregs were sorted from PBMCs. This CDR3 region has 17 residues. Germline lookup yields CDR1 MRHNA and CDR2 SNTAGT. The V and J ends lost 6 bases and 7 bases respectively, with 26 bases between them. Measured with immunoSEQ multiplex PCR; TCRdb has only the in-frame clones, and not every one. The table shows over 55,000 clones, with approximately 82% occurring only once. Whole-study findings and limits: No direct test of biological reproducibility was done here. Few patients were studied, so findings need validation in larger groups. The most relevant donor-specific Treg TCRbeta repertoire apparently came from expansion with activated donor B cells.

The clonotype was recovered from a human donor in good health. The rearrangement uses TRBV6-4 and TRBJ2-3; D tentatively reads TRBD1 or TRBD2 (6 bases each). The sample was CD4+ T cells from blood. The CDR3 here is CASSPGVGATGLNTQYF. CDR3 DNA sequence: TGTGCCAGCAGCCCGGGGGTGGGGGCCACGGGCTTAAATACGCAGTATTTT.